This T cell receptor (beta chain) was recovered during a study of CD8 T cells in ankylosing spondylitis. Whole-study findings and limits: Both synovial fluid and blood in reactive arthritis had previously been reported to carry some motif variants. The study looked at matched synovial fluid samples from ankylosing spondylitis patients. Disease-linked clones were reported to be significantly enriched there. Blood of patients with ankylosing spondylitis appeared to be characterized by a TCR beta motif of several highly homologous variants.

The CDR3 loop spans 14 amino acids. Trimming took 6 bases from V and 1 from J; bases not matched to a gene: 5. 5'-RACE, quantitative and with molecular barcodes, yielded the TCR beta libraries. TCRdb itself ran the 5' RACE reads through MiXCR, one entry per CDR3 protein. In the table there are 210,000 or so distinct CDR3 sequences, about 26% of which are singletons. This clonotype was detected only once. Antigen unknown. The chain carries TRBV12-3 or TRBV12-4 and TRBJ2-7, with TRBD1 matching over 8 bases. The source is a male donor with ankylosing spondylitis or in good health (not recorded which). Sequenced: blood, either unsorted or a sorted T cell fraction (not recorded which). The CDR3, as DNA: TGTGCCAGCAGAGGGACAGGTATGTCCTACGAGCAGTACTTC. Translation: CASRGTGMSYEQYF.